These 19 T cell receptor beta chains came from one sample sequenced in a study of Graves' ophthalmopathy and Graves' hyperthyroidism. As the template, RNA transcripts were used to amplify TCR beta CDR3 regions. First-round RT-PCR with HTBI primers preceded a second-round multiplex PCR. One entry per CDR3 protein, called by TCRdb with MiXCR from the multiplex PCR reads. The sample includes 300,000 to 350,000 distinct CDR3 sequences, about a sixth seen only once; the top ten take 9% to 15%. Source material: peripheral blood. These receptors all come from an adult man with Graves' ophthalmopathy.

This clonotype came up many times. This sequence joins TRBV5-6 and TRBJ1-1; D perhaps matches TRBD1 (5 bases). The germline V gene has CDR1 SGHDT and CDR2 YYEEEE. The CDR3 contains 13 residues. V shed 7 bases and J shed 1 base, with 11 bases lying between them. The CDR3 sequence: CASLDSSNTEAFF. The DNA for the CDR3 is TGTGCCAGCCTTGACAGCTCGAACACTGAAGCTTTCTTT. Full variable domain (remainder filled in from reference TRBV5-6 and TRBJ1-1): DAGVTQSPTHLIKTRGQQVTLRCSPKSGHDTVSWYQQALGQGPQFIFQYYEEEERQRGNFPDRFSGHQFPNYSSELNVNALLLGDSALYLCASLDSSNTEAFFGQGTRLTVV.

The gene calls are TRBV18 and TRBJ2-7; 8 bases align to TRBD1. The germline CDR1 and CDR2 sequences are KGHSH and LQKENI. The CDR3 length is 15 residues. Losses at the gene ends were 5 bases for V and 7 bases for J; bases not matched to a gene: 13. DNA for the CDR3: TGTGCCAGCTCAGCCCAGGGGGCAACTGATGGAGAGCAGTACTTC. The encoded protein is CASSAQGATDGEQYF.

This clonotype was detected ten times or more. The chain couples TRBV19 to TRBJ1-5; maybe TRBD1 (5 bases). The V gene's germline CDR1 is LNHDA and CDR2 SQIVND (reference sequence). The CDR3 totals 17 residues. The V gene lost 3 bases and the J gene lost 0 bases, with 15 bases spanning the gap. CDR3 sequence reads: CASSMQGLIYSNQPQHF. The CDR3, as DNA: TGTGCCAGTAGTATGCAGGGCCTTATTTATAGCAATCAGCCCCAGCATTTT. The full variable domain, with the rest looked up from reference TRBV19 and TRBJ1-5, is DGGITQSPKYLFRKEGQNVTLSCEQNLNHDAMYWYRQDPGQGLRLIYYSQIVNDFQKGDIAEGYSVSREKKESFPLTVTSAQKNPTAFYLCASSMQGLIYSNQPQHFGDGTRLSIL.

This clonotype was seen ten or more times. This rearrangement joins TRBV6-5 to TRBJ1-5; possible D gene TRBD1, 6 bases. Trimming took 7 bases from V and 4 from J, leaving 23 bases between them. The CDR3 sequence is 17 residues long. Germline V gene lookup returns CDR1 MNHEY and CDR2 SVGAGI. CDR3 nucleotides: TGTGCCAGCATAAGAGTTCCCAGGGGTAGAAGGAATCAGCCCCAGCATTTT. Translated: CASIRVPRGRRNQPQHF.

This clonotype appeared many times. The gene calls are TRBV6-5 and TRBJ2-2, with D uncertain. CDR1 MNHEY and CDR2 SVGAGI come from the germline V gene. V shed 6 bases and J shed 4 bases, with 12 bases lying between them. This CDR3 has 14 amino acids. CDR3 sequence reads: CASRSETRTGELFF. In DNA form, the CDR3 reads TGTGCCAGCAGATCCGAGACGCGCACCGGGGAGCTGTTTTTT.

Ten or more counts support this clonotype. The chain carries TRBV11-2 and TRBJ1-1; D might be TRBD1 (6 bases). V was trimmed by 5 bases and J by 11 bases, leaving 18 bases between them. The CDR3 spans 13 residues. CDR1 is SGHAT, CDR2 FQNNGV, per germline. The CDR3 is CASSTTGQRRAFF. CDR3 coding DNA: TGTGCCAGCAGCACCACAGGACAGCGCCGGGCTTTCTTT.

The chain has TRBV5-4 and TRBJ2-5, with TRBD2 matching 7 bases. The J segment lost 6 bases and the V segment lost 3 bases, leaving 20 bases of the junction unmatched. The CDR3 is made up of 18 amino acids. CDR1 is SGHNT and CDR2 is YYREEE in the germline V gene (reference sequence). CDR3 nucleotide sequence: TGTGCCAGCAGCTCAACTCGAGAGGGGTCGGGACTACAGCAGACCCAGTACTTC. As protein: CASSSTREGSGLQQTQYF.

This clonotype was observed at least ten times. CDR3 sequence (DNA): TGTGCCAGCAGTAGGGTTACGAACACTGAAGCTTTCTTT. This encodes CASSRVTNTEAFF. This sequence joins TRBV6-5 and TRBJ1-1; D remains unclear. In germline, CDR1 is MNHEY, CDR2 SVGAGI. The CDR3 is 13 residues long. Trimming pared 5 bases from V and 1 base from J, leaving 8 bases between.

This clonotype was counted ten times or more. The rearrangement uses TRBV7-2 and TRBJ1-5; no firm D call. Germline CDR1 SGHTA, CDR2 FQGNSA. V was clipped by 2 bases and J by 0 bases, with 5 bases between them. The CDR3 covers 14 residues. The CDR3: CASSLPGSNQPQHF. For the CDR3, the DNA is TGTGCCAGCAGCTTACCTGGTAGCAATCAGCCCCAGCATTTT.

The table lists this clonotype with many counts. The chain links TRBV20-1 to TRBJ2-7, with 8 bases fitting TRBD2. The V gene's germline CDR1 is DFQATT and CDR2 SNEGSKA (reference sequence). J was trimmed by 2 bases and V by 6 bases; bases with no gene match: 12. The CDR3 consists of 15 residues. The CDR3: CSANPVGGRTYEQYF. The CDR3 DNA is TGCAGTGCCAACCCCGTGGGCGGGAGGACCTACGAGCAGTACTTC.

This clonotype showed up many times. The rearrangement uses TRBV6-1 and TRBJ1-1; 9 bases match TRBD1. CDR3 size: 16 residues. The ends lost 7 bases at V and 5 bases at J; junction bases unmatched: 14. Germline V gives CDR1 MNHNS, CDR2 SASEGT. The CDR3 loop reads CASTPGNRGPGTEAFF. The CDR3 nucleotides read TGTGCCAGCACCCCTGGGAACAGGGGGCCCGGGACTGAAGCTTTCTTT.

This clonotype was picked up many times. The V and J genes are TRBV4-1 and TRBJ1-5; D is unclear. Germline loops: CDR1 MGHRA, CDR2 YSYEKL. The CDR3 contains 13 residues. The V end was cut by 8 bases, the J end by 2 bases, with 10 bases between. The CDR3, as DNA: TGCGCCAGCTCGGAGGTGGGCAATCAGCCCCAGCATTTT. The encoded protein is CASSEVGNQPQHF.

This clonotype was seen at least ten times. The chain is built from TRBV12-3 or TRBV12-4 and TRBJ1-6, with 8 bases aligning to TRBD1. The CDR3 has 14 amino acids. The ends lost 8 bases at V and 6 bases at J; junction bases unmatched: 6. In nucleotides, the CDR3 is TGTGCCAGCGCGGGGACAGGTGGTAATTCACCCCTCCACTTT. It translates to CASAGTGGNSPLHF.

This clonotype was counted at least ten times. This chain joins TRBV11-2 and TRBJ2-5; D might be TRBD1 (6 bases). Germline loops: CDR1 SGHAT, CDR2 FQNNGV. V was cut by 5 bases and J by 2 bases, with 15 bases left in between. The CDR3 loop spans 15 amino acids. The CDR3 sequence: CASSPNSGDQETQYF. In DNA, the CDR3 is TGTGCCAGCAGCCCGAATTCAGGGGATCAAGAGACCCAGTACTTC. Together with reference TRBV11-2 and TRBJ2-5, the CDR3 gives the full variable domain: EAGVAQSPRYKIIEKRQSVAFWCNPISGHATLYWYQQILGQGPKLLIQFQNNGVVDDSQLPKDRFSAERLKGVDSTLKIQPAKLEDSAVYLCASSPNSGDQETQYFGPGTRLLVL.

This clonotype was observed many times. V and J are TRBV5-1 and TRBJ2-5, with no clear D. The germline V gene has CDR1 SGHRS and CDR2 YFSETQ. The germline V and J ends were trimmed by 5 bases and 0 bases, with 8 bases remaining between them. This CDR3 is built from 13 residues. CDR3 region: CASRVRDQETQYF. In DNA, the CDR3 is TGCGCCAGCAGGGTACGGGACCAAGAGACCCAGTACTTC.

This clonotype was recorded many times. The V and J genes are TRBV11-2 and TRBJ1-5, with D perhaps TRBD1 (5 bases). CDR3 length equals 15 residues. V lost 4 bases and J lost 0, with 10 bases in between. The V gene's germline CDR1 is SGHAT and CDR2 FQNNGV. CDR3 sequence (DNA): TGTGCCAGCAGCTCAAGGGACCTTAGCAATCAGCCCCAGCATTTT. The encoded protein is CASSSRDLSNQPQHF.

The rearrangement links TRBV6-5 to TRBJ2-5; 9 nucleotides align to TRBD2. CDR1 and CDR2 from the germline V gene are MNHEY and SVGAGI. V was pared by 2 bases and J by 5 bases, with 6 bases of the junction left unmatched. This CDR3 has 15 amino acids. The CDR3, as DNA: TGTGCCAGCAGTTACGGCGGGAGGGCCGGGGAGACCCAGTACTTC. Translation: CASSYGGRAGETQYF.

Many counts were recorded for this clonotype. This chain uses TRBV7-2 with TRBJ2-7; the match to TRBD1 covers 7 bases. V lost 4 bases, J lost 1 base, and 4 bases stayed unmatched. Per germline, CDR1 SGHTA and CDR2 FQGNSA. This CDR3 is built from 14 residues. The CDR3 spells CASSYRDRSYEQYF. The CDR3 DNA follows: TGTGCCAGCAGCTATCGGGACAGATCCTACGAGCAGTACTTC.

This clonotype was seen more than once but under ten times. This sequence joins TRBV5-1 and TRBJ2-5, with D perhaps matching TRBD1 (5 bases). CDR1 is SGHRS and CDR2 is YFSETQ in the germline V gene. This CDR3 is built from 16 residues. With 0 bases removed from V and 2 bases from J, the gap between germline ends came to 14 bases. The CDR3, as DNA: TGCGCCAGCAGCTTGGTACGAATGAAGGGGCAAGAGACCCAGTACTTC. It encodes CASSLVRMKGQETQYF.